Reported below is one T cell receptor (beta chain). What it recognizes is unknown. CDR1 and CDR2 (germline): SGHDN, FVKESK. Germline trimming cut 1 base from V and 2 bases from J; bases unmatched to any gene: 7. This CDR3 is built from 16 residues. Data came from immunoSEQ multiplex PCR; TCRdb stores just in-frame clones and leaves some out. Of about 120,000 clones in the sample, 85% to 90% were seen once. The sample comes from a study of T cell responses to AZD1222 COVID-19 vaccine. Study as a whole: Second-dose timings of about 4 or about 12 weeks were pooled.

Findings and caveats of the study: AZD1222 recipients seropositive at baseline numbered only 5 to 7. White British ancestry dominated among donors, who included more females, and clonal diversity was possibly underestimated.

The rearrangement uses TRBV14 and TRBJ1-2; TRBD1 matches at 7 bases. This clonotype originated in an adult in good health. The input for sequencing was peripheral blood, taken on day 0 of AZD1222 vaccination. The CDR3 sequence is CASSQGQGGSNYGYTF. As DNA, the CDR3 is TGTGCCAGCAGCCAAGGGCAGGGGGGATCAAACTATGGCTACACCTTC.